These 28 T cell receptor beta chains originate from one sample sequenced in a study of blood T cells in healthy people across ages (dated by TCRdb to the mid-2010s). Library generation was performed with 5' RACE. TCRdb records Illumina HiSeq 2500 as the sequencer. A second PCR of roughly 7 to 11 cycles was performed with a sample-barcoded 5' primer and a J-beta primer mix. TCRdb cleaned the public reads at Q25 with fastp, built clones with MiXCR and kept in-frame beta chains. Every entry covers one CDR3 protein and lists the most common genes and DNA from its rows. In this sample the table shows about 1,400,000 distinct CDR3 sequences, 35% to 45% of which occur a single time. The ten largest clonotypes hold 7.9% of the sample. Sequences were obtained from blood. All receptors derive from a woman aged 18-29 years in good health.

This clonotype appeared a few times. The rearrangement joins TRBV6-5 to TRBJ2-5, with a weak D call TRBD2 (6 bases). CDR3 length equals 14 residues. V lost 2 bases and J lost 11, with 18 bases in between. Germline-derived CDR1 and CDR2 are MNHEY and SVGAGI. This CDR3 reads CASSYGPGRNEQYF. As DNA, the CDR3 is TGTGCCAGCAGTTACGGACCGGGGAGGAATGAGCAGTACTTC.

This clonotype was seen more than once but under ten times. V is TRBV6-4 and J is TRBJ2-1; the D gene is possibly TRBD1 (6 bases). Deletions cut 0 bases from V and 4 bases from J, with 13 bases between. Germline V lookup: CDR1 MRHNA, CDR2 SNTAGT. The CDR3 contains 16 residues. The CDR3 sequence: CASSDSPGAIYNEQFF. The DNA for the CDR3 is TGTGCCAGCAGTGACTCGCCAGGGGCAATATACAATGAGCAGTTCTTC.

J is TRBJ2-5 and V is TRBV11-2; D is perhaps TRBD2 (7 bases). This CDR3 has 15 residues. CDR1 SGHAT and CDR2 FQNNGV come from the germline V gene. V was shortened by 5 bases and J by 1 base, with 14 bases between the two germline ends. The CDR3 region is CASSPLGGAQETQYF. The CDR3 DNA is TGTGCCAGCAGCCCATTAGGGGGGGCCCAAGAGACCCAGTACTTC.

This clonotype occurred once. The chain has TRBV14 and TRBJ2-2; D possibly corresponds to TRBD2 (6 bases). The CDR3 runs to 16 residues. Trimming removed 0 bases from V and 1 base from J, with 9 bases in between. CDR1 and CDR2 (germline): SGHDN, FVKESK. The CDR3 here is CASSQESGLNTGELFF. CDR3 nucleotide sequence: TGTGCCAGCAGCCAAGAGAGCGGGCTGAACACCGGGGAGCTGTTTTTT.

The rearrangement links TRBV10-3 to TRBJ2-7; 9 nucleotides align to TRBD2. Unmatched junction bases numbered 6, after V lost 0 bases and J lost 3 bases. The V gene's germline CDR1 is ENHRY and CDR2 SYGVKD. The CDR3 extends over 16 amino acids. The CDR3 region is CAISESGSGSGYEQYF. For the CDR3, the DNA is TGTGCCATCAGTGAGTCGGGTAGCGGGAGTGGCTACGAGCAGTACTTC.

This clonotype showed up just a few times. The V and J genes are TRBV5-6 and TRBJ2-1; tentatively, D is TRBD1 (5 bases). V was cut by 5 bases and J by 7 bases, with 16 bases left in between. CDR1 is SGHDT and CDR2 is YYEEEE in the germline V gene. The CDR3 extends over 14 amino acids. CDR3 sequence reads: CASRIAGYRNEQFF. The CDR3 nucleotides are TGTGCCAGCAGGATTGCAGGGTACCGGAATGAGCAGTTCTTC.

In its sample, this clonotype was seen a few times. The V and J genes are TRBV11-2 and TRBJ2-5; TRBD2 might be the D (5 bases). The J call may be faulty, since TRBJ2-7 better matches the DNA end. The CDR3 has 15 residues. CDR1 is SGHAT, CDR2 FQNNGV, per germline. CDR3 sequence: CASSRITGKSYEQYF. CDR3 nucleotides: TGTGCCAGCAGCCGAATAACGGGGAAAAGCTACGAGCAGTACTTC.

This rearrangement joins TRBV2 to TRBJ2-7; maybe TRBD1 (6 bases). Germline assignment: CDR1 SNHLY and CDR2 FYNNEI. This CDR3 has 14 amino acids. V lost 4 bases and J 0 bases, leaving 10 bases between the germline ends. CDR3 residues: CASSVEGVSYEQYF. CDR3 DNA: TGTGCCAGCAGTGTAGAGGGGGTCTCCTACGAGCAGTACTTC.

This chain joins TRBV28 and TRBJ1-2, with unresolved D. CDR3 size: 14 residues. The germline V gene encodes CDR1 MDHEN and CDR2 SYDVKM. Trimming shortened V by 8 bases and J by 1 base, and 14 bases separated the two germline ends. The chain's CDR3 is CASRPEGDNYGYTF. The CDR3, as DNA: TGTGCCAGCCGACCCGAAGGCGATAACTATGGCTACACCTTC.

CDR3 sequence: CASSLTGTDYEQYF. The CDR3 region has the DNA TGTGCCAGCAGCTTAACGGGGACAGATTACGAGCAGTACTTC. The chain has TRBV7-3 and TRBJ2-7, with 7 positions matching TRBD1. V trimming: 0 bases; J trimming: 4 bases; junction bases outside the gene matches: 3. This CDR3 is 14 amino acids long. The germline gives CDR1 SGHTA, CDR2 FQGTGA.

This clonotype was detected only a few times. V is TRBV6-6 and J is TRBJ1-5; TRBD1 is a possible D gene (6 bases). In germline, CDR1 is MNHNY, CDR2 SVGAGI (reference sequence). Trimming pared 0 bases from V and 1 base from J, leaving 10 bases between. This CDR3 spans 16 amino acids. In nucleotides, the CDR3 is TGTGCCAGCAGTTACTCGATGGGGGCCAGCAATCAGCCCCAGCATTTT. It is translated as CASSYSMGASNQPQHF.

V gene TRBV11-2 combines with J gene TRBJ1-2, with a weak D call TRBD1 (5 bases). Per the germline V gene, CDR1 is SGHAT and CDR2 is FQNNGV. This CDR3 comprises 14 residues. Trimming left V 0 bases short and J 8 bases short, with 13 bases between. CDR3 loop: CASSLDLGVEGYTF. CDR3 DNA sequence: TGTGCCAGCAGCTTAGATCTAGGGGTTGAAGGCTACACCTTC. Filled out from reference TRBV11-2 and TRBJ1-2, the complete variable domain reads EAGVAQSPRYKIIEKRQSVAFWCNPISGHATLYWYQQILGQGPKLLIQFQNNGVVDDSQLPKDRFSAERLKGVDSTLKIQPAKLEDSAVYLCASSLDLGVEGYTFGSGTRLTVV.

V and J are TRBV6-5 and TRBJ2-3, with 13 positions matching TRBD2. Looked up from germline, CDR1 is MNHEY and CDR2 is SVGAGI. The V and J ends lost 2 bases and 4 bases, in that order; junction bases with no gene match: 9. This CDR3 region has 18 residues. This chain's CDR3 is CASSYLTSGRAKSDTQYF. The CDR3 DNA is TGTGCCAGCAGTTACCTAACTAGCGGGAGGGCCAAATCAGATACGCAGTATTTT.

The V call is TRBV6-1, the J call TRBJ2-1; D might be TRBD2 (6 bases). This CDR3 has 17 amino acids. Trimming stripped 5 bases from V and 4 bases from J, with 21 bases between. CDR1 and CDR2 (germline): MNHNS, SASEGT. CDR3 coding DNA: TGTGCCAGCAGTCCCCTCAAGCGCGGGGACCCTTACAATGAGCAGTTCTTC. The encoded protein is CASSPLKRGDPYNEQFF.

This clonotype was seen more than once but under ten times. This sequence joins TRBV30 and TRBJ2-2; the D gene is possibly TRBD2 (6 bases). The length of the CDR3 is 12 residues. CDR1 and CDR2 (germline): GTSNPN, SVGIG (reference sequence). Trimming shortened V by 3 bases and J by 5 bases, and 7 bases separated the two germline ends. The CDR3 protein is CAWSGGTGELFF. The CDR3 DNA reads TGTGCCTGGAGCGGGGGTACCGGGGAGCTGTTTTTT.

This chain uses TRBV5-1 with TRBJ2-7, with TRBD1 identical over 7 bases. The V gene's germline CDR1 is SGHRS and CDR2 YFSETQ. With V trimmed by 0 bases and J by 4 bases, 10 bases remained unmatched. The CDR3 has 16 amino acids. The CDR3 is CASSLGQGPIQYEQYF. CDR3 DNA sequence: TGCGCCAGCAGCTTGGGACAGGGCCCTATACAATACGAGCAGTACTTC.

The V call is TRBV6-5, the J call TRBJ1-2, with a tentative D call TRBD1 (6 bases). The CDR3 contains 13 residues. V gave up 6 bases and J gave up 8 bases, with 16 bases separating them. Germline-derived CDR1 and CDR2 are MNHEY and SVGAGI. The CDR3 DNA is TGTGCCAGCAGCTACAGGGCTCGGGGAGGCTACACCTTC. Protein product: CASSYRARGGYTF.

The sample holds a few counts of this clonotype. The genes are TRBV24-1 and TRBJ2-1; possible D gene TRBD1, 6 bases. The CDR3 length is 15 residues. Germline loops: CDR1 KGHDR, CDR2 SFDVKD. V gave up 9 bases and J gave up 4 bases, with 18 bases separating them. CDR3 amino acids: CATSSRDKPYNEQFF. The CDR3 DNA follows: TGTGCCACCTCATCCCGGGACAAACCTTACAATGAGCAGTTCTTC.

This clonotype was detected a few times. This rearrangement joins TRBV15 to TRBJ2-1; 10 bases are a match to TRBD2. Germline CDR1 reads LNHNV; CDR2 reads YYDKDF (reference sequence). The CDR3 has 16 residues. V lost 1 base to trimming and J lost 6 bases; unmatched junction nucleotides: 6. The CDR3 nucleotides are TGTGCCACCAGCAGAGTACCGGCTAGCGGGGGCAATGAGCAGTTCTTC. As protein: CATSRVPASGGNEQFF.

Concerning this clonotype itself: This may come from a read error, since a much larger clone is one base off. This chain uses TRBV4-1 with TRBJ2-7; no clear D. The CDR3 is made up of 16 amino acids. The germline V gene encodes CDR1 MGHRA and CDR2 YSYEKL. CDR3 coding DNA: TGCGTCAGCAGCCAAGATAGGGCTAGTCTAATCTACGAGCAGTACTTC. This encodes CVSSQDRASLIYEQYF.

The V and J genes are TRBV20-1 and TRBJ1-2; no firm D call. The germline V gene encodes CDR1 DFQATT and CDR2 SNEGSKA (reference sequence). The CDR3 extends over 14 amino acids. V was shortened by 6 bases and J by 3 bases, with 17 bases between the two germline ends. In DNA form, the CDR3 reads TGCAGTGCCCCGGCGAGGGAGGTGGACTATGGCTACACCTTC. Protein sequence: CSAPAREVDYGYTF.

This clonotype showed up many times. The chain has TRBV11-2 and TRBJ2-1, with TRBD2 identical over 12 bases. Per the germline V gene, CDR1 is SGHAT and CDR2 is FQNNGV. The length of the CDR3 is 17 residues. After removal of 5 bases from V and 4 bases from J, the junction contained 9 bases not matched to a gene. The CDR3 spells CASSPMTSGGPYNEQFF. The CDR3 nucleotides are TGTGCCAGCAGCCCAATGACTAGCGGGGGACCATACAATGAGCAGTTCTTC.

This clonotype was observed a few times. The chain carries TRBV9 and TRBJ2-3, with a tentative D call TRBD2 (5 bases). CDR1 is SGDLS and CDR2 is YYNGEE in the germline V gene. Trimming removed 4 bases at V and 2 bases at J, with 23 bases between. CDR3 size: 18 residues. CDR3 nucleotide sequence: TGTGCCAGCAGCCCCCCCGAACGGCGGAGGCAAGTCACAGATACGCAGTATTTT. It is translated as CASSPPERRRQVTDTQYF.

This chain joins TRBV6-6 and TRBJ1-2, with D perhaps matching TRBD1 (6 bases). This CDR3 contains 16 residues. Germline V gene lookup returns CDR1 MNHNY and CDR2 SVGAGI (reference sequence). Trimming pared 7 bases from V and 4 bases from J, leaving 22 bases between. The CDR3, as DNA: TGTGCCAGCACGGGGGGAACAGGGCTCACCATCTATGGCTACACCTTC. Its protein is CASTGGTGLTIYGYTF.

The chain employs TRBV6-1 and TRBJ1-1, with TRBD1 identical over 8 bases. Looked up from germline, CDR1 is MNHNS and CDR2 is SASEGT. The ends lost 6 bases at V and 6 bases at J; junction bases unmatched: 6. This CDR3 is 13 amino acids long. CDR3 DNA sequence: TGTGCCAGCAGAGCAGGGGGCGGCTCTGAAGCTTTCTTT. It translates to CASRAGGGSEAFF.

This clonotype was seen only a few times. The rearrangement links TRBV6-2 or TRBV6-3 to TRBJ2-1; 12 nucleotides line up with TRBD2. Trimming took 5 bases from V and 3 from J; bases not matched to a gene: 11. This CDR3 has 18 amino acids. Germline CDR1 MNHEY, CDR2 SVGEGT. CDR3 nucleotides: TGTGCCAGCAGTCTGGATTCTAGCGGGAGGGCCCTCTACAATGAGCAGTTCTTC. This sequence encodes CASSLDSSGRALYNEQFF.

This clonotype came up a few times. The chain joins TRBV11-2 to TRBJ2-1; 9 bases are a match to TRBD2. The CDR3 runs 19 residues. V gave up 3 bases and J gave up 0 bases; unmatched junction bases: 12. CDR1 SGHAT and CDR2 FQNNGV come from the germline V gene. CDR3 DNA sequence: TGTGCCAGCAGCTTTGGAATGGTTAGCGGGAGCTCCTCCTACAATGAGCAGTTCTTC. This gives the protein CASSFGMVSGSSSYNEQFF.

This chain links TRBV10-3 with TRBJ2-2; TRBD1 agrees at 12 bases. This CDR3 spans 16 amino acids. Germline V lookup: CDR1 ENHRY, CDR2 SYGVKD. The V segment lost 4 bases and the J segment 6 bases; nucleotides outside the gene matches: 6. For the CDR3, the DNA is TGTGCCATCAGTGCAACCGGGACAGGGGGCTCCGGGGAGCTGTTTTTT. It translates to CAISATGTGGSGELFF.